The 13 T cell receptor beta chains presented below share a single source sample, sequenced in a study of identical twins. TCRdb reanalysed the 5' RACE reads using MiXCR and keeps one entry per CDR3 protein. This table has some 710,000 distinct CDR3 sequences, roughly 6% appearing once. The specimen was naive T cells sorted from blood. The receptors come from a young man in good health.

This clonotype was observed a handful of times. V usage is TRBV12-3 or TRBV12-4 and J usage is TRBJ2-3, with 7 bases aligning to TRBD1. The CDR3 runs 14 residues. With 6 bases clipped from V and 4 bases from J, the junction kept 7 bases outside the gene matches. CDR3 protein: CASSSGQFADTQYF. The CDR3 region has the DNA TGTGCCAGCAGCTCGGGACAGTTCGCAGATACGCAGTATTTT.

The chain joins TRBV5-3 to TRBJ2-4; TRBD1 is a possible D gene (6 bases). TRBV5-3 is designated an ORF whose function remains uncertain. This CDR3 is built from 14 residues. Between the trimmed V and J ends, which lost 8 bases and 7 bases, there was a span of 19 bases. CDR3 in amino acids: CASSQDSKKNIQYF. The CDR3 DNA is TGTGCCAGCAGCCAGGACAGTAAGAAGAACATTCAGTACTTC.

A few counts support this clonotype. The chain carries TRBV28 and TRBJ2-5, with D perhaps assigned TRBD1 or TRBD2 (5 bases each). Trimming removed 6 bases at V and 2 bases at J, with 19 bases between. The CDR3 spans 16 residues. Germline V lookup: CDR1 MDHEN, CDR2 SYDVKM. The CDR3 bases are TGTGCCAGCAGCCCAACTCCGGGACGCAGACAAGAGACCCAGTACTTC. Translating it yields CASSPTPGRRQETQYF.

This clonotype was detected ten times or more. The chain is built from TRBV10-3 and TRBJ1-5; 8 positions match TRBD1. The CDR3 covers 15 residues. With V trimmed by 6 bases and J by 9 bases, 13 bases remained unmatched. Looked up from germline, CDR1 is ENHRY and CDR2 is SYGVKD. CDR3 sequence (DNA): TGTGCCATCAGCGATGACAGGGGAGCCGGGGGGCCCCAGCATTTT. It is translated as CAISDDRGAGGPQHF.

This rearrangement joins TRBV6-2 or TRBV6-3 to TRBJ2-7; D remains ambiguous. Trimming took 7 bases from V and 3 from J, leaving 16 bases between them. Germline CDR1 MNHEY, CDR2 SVGEGT. This CDR3 spans 14 amino acids. The CDR3 protein is CASKLTPSIYEQYF. The CDR3 DNA reads TGTGCCAGCAAGTTGACTCCATCTATCTACGAGCAGTACTTC.

The rearrangement uses TRBV11-2 and TRBJ2-1, with a possible D match to TRBD2 (5 bases). This CDR3 has 18 amino acids. V was shortened by 1 base and J by 0 bases, with 16 bases between the two germline ends. CDR1 is SGHAT, CDR2 FQNNGV, per germline. The CDR3, as DNA: TGTGCCAGCAGCTTAGTGGTGGGCGGGTTTAGCTCCTACAATGAGCAGTTCTTC. Translating it yields CASSLVVGGFSSYNEQFF.

This clonotype was counted many times. The chain uses TRBV6-2 or TRBV6-3 and TRBJ2-7, with D unresolved. Germline assignment: CDR1 MNHEY and CDR2 SVGEGT. Trimming shortened V by 6 bases and J by 7 bases, and 10 bases separated the two germline ends. This CDR3 is built from 11 residues. The CDR3, as DNA: TGTGCCAGCAGCGAAATACGAGAGCAGTACTTC. This codes for CASSEIREQYF.

In its sample, this clonotype was seen many times. This chain connects TRBV28 to TRBJ2-7; unclear D gene. The CDR3 sequence is 11 residues long. Trimming removed 5 bases at V and 2 bases at J, with 4 bases between. CDR1 is MDHEN and CDR2 is SYDVKM in the germline V gene. CDR3 sequence reads: CASSDTYEQYF. The CDR3 region has the DNA TGTGCCAGCAGTGATACCTACGAGCAGTACTTC. The full variable domain, rest sourced from reference TRBV28 and TRBJ2-7, is DVKVTQSSRYLVKRTGEKVFLECVQDMDHENMFWYRQDPGLGLRLIYFSYDVKMKEKGDIPEGYSVSREKKERFSLILESASTNQTSMYLCASSDTYEQYFGPGTRLTVT.

V and J are TRBV20-1 and TRBJ2-1; tentative D call: TRBD2 (6 bases). This CDR3 contains 13 residues. Germline V gene sequence: CDR1 DFQATT, CDR2 SNEGSKA (reference sequence). V lost 5 bases, J lost 9 bases, and 17 bases lay in between. Written as DNA, the CDR3 is TGCAGTGCTGGAGCCCTAGCGCTCACTGAGCAGTTCTTC. Residues: CSAGALALTEQFF.

The chain uses TRBV11-2 and TRBJ2-3, with 7 bases lining up with TRBD1. CDR1 and CDR2 (germline): SGHAT, FQNNGV. J gave up 2 bases and V 4 bases, and 9 bases lay outside the gene matches. This CDR3 spans 16 amino acids. The CDR3 nucleotides read TGTGCCAGCAGCTCACGGTCAGGGGGAACCACAGATACGCAGTATTTT. Amino acids: CASSSRSGGTTDTQYF.

The V and J genes are TRBV27 and TRBJ2-1; 8 nucleotides align to TRBD2. The CDR3 consists of 20 residues. V gave up 4 bases and J gave up 0 bases; unmatched junction bases: 17. CDR1 MNHEY and CDR2 SMNVEV come from the germline V gene (reference sequence). CDR3 sequence: CASSWAGIAGRASSYNEQFF. The CDR3 bases are TGTGCCAGCAGTTGGGCGGGGATAGCGGGACGGGCGAGCTCCTACAATGAGCAGTTCTTC.

This clonotype was observed at least ten times. V and J are TRBV15 and TRBJ2-1; no clear D. There are 12 residues in the CDR3. Trimming removed 0 bases at V and 9 bases at J, with 6 bases between. CDR1 and CDR2 (germline): LNHNV, YYDKDF (reference sequence). The chain's CDR3 is CATSRDGSEQFF. Written as DNA, the CDR3 is TGTGCCACCAGCAGAGATGGGTCTGAGCAGTTCTTC.

The rearrangement uses TRBV3-1 and TRBJ2-1; 7 nucleotides agree with TRBD2. The CDR3 runs 17 residues. Per the germline V gene, CDR1 is LGHDT and CDR2 is YNNKEL (reference sequence). V lost 0 bases and J lost 3; bases outside the gene matches: 8. The DNA for the CDR3 is TGTGCCAGCAGCCAAGATCGGGCTAGCGGAGGCTACAATGAGCAGTTCTTC. Residues: CASSQDRASGGYNEQFF.